The clone carrying this T cell receptor beta chain was counted ten times or more. Its antigen is unidentified. CDR3 length: 13 residues. CDR1 and CDR2 from the germline V gene are SQVTM and ANQGSEA. The V segment lost 4 bases and the J segment 0 bases; nucleotides outside the gene matches: 3. The data belong to a study of blood T cells in healthy people across ages. General study findings and limits: Percentage of naive T cells showed a strong correlation with TCR beta diversity.

Next came a second PCR, run for about 6 to 12 cycles, which used a sample-barcoded 5' primer along with a J-beta primer mix. Template switching added a 12-random-nucleotide identifier to every cDNA molecule. TCRdb reanalysed the 5' RACE reads using MiXCR and keeps one entry per CDR3 protein. The sample carries some 900,000 distinct CDR3 sequences, 48% recorded once. This clonotype originated in a man aged 25 to 40 in good health. Sequenced input: blood. The J gene is TRBJ2-7, the V gene TRBV29-1; 7 bases fit TRBD2. The CDR3 reads CSVVGGGSYEQYF. Written as DNA, the CDR3 is TGCAGCGTTGTCGGCGGGGGCTCCTACGAGCAGTACTTC.